What follows is one TCR beta chain and its context. It has no known antigen specificity. Base qualities are not provided; no much larger clone lies one nucleotide away. CDR1 is given as KGHSH and CDR2 as LQKENI, both from the germline V gene. The V end gives up 2 bases and the J end 7 bases, leaving 5 bases in the junction not matched to a gene. There are 14 amino acids in the CDR3, from cysteine to phenylalanine inclusive. The retained sequence is limited to the CDR3, 42 bases, with the frame set at the first base. The immunoSEQ Assay was used to sequence TCR beta CDR3 regions from DNA. The paper's processing steps were these. T cell density was computed as TCR beta template counts normalized to usable DNA estimated by amplifying housekeeping genes. Richness was estimated using the preseqR package, with extrapolation to 400,000 templates for PBMC samples and to 120,000 templates for tissue samples. Clonality was defined as one minus Pielou's evenness. Tissue-enriched TCRs were identified through differential abundance testing performed on productive amino-acid clonotypes, with a minimum total count of 5 and an alpha of 0.1. The Jaccard Index and the Morisita Overlap Index were used to measure how much the repertoires overlapped between compartments. GLIPH clustered TCR beta CDR3s with public tetramer-defined viral CDR3s; viral motifs required at least three viral sequences plus V-gene enrichment. Entries here come from immuneACCESS through TCRdb and include only in-frame sequences with V and J called. Some clones fail to appear in such tables; in the studies checked, an unresolved V gene covers under half of the shortfall, and the cause of the remainder is unknown. For V, J and clone size, that table is used; D and trimming come from the DNA. The sample data list around 83,000 clones, and around 81% of these were observed just once. About a fifth of the sample rests with the top ten.

At diagnosis, tumor, uninvolved tumor-adjacent lung and peripheral blood were collected and then preserved as a mix of FFPE and fresh-frozen material. For TCR repertoire profiling, blood samples were analyzed in the form of peripheral blood mononuclear cells. The record originates from a study of T cells in localized non-small cell lung cancer (dated by TCRdb to 2020 to 2022). Concerning the study at large: The study examined T cell repertoires in 200 to 300 patients with early-stage NSCLC and compared tumors with uninvolved tumor-adjacent lungs. All 230 or so NSCLC patients in the cohort were treatment-naive and had localized lung tumors that were resected. Of the NSCLC patients, around 140 were male and approximately 100 were female, and the mean age was approximately 69 years. What the work shows at the level of the full study, not this receptor alone: Since the design was exploratory, TCR variables were selected using unadjusted p-values with no false-discovery rate correction. Longer overall survival was associated with higher blood T cell density, whereas shorter survival was associated with higher adjacent-lung clonality. Because multi-region tumor sequencing was not performed, intratumor heterogeneity could not be ruled out. Uninvolved tumor-adjacent lung showed the highest T cell clonality, higher than tumor, which suggests more focused antigenic responses in the adjacent lung. A median of 57 of the top 100 tumor clones turned up in the paired uninvolved adjacent lung, and some 27 of those clones also ranked among the top 100 of that same adjacent lung.

The clonotype was recovered from a man aged 40-75 years with stage II squamous cell lung carcinoma. The rearrangement combines TRBV18 with TRBJ2-1, with 7 central nucleotides matching TRBD2. This material consisted of PBMCs, taken before any cancer treatment. The CDR3 loop reads CASSPSASGNEQFF. The nucleotide sequence reads TGTGCCAGCTCACCATCGGCTAGCGGAAATGAGCAGTTCTTC.